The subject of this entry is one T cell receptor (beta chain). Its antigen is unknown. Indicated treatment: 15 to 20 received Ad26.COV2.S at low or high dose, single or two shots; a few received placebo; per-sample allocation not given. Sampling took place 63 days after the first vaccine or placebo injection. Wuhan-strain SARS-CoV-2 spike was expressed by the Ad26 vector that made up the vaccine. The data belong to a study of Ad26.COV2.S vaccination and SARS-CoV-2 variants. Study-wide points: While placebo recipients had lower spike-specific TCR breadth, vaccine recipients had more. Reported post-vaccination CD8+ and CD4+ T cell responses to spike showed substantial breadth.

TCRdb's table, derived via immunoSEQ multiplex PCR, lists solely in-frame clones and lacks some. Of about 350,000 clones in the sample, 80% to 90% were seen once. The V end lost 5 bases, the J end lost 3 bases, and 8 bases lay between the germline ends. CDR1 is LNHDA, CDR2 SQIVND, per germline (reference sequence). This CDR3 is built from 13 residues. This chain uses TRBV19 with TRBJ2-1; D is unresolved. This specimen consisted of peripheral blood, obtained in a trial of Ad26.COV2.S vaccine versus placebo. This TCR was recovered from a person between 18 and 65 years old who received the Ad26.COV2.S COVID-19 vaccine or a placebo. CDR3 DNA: TGTGCCAGTAGTTTCGCCAACTACAATGAGCAGTTCTTC. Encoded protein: CASSFANYNEQFF.